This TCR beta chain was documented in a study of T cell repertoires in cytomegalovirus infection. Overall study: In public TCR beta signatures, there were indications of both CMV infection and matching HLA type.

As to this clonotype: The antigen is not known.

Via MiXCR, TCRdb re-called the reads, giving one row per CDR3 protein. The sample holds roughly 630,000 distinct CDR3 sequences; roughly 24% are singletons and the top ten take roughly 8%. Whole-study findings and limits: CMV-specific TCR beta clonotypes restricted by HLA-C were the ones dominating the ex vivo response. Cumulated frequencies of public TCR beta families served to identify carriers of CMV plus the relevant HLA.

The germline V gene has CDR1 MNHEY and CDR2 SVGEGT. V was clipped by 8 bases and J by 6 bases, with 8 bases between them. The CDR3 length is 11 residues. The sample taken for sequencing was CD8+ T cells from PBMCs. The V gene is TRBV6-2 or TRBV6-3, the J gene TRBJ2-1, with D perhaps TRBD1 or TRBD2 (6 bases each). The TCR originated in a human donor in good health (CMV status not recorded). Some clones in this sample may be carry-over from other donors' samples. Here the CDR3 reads CASWGANEQFF. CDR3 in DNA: TGTGCCAGCTGGGGGGCCAATGAGCAGTTCTTC.